The 27 T cell receptor beta chains listed next were all sequenced from one sample in a study of cytomegalovirus exposure and HLA in healthy donors. Primers included in the PCR were 60 Vbeta and 13 Jbeta primers. Profiling relied on immunoSEQ multiplex PCR, and the TCRdb table lists in-frame clones only, not all of them. This table holds around 220,000 clones, under 80% found once. Specimen: PBMCs. These receptors all stem from a girl under 10 years old in good health and CMV-seronegative.

The CDR3 region has the DNA TGTGCCAGCAGCTCGTCGAGGGATGGTAGGCAAGAGACCCAGTACTTC. Translation gives CASSSSRDGRQETQYF. The rearrangement links TRBV5-4 to TRBJ2-5; D may be TRBD2 (5 bases). Deletions cut 3 bases from V and 2 bases from J, with 17 bases between. CDR3 length equals 16 residues. Germline CDR1 and CDR2: SGHNT and YYREEE (reference sequence).

This chain connects TRBV6-1 to TRBJ2-1; tentatively, D is TRBD1 (5 bases). CDR1 is MNHNS and CDR2 is SASEGT in the germline V gene. Trimming took off 2 bases at V and 6 bases at J, with 17 bases between the two ends. The length of the CDR3 is 16 residues. CDR3 nucleotide sequence: TGTGCCAGCAGTGAACCGGCTCTTAGGGGAAGCAATGAGCAGTTCTTC. Protein product: CASSEPALRGSNEQFF.

The V gene is TRBV14, the J gene TRBJ2-1; TRBD2 aligns across 12 bases. The germline gives CDR1 SGHDN, CDR2 FVKESK. V shed 3 bases and J 3 bases; nucleotides not matched to a gene: 3. CDR3 length: 16 residues. CDR3 sequence reads: CASSQASGRVYNEQFF. The CDR3 DNA reads TGTGCCAGCAGCCAGGCTAGCGGGAGGGTCTACAATGAGCAGTTCTTC.

This clone was detected only a few times. The V and J genes are TRBV5-1 and TRBJ2-2; TRBD2 aligns across 10 bases. CDR1 and CDR2 (germline): SGHRS, YFSETQ. The CDR3 loop spans 15 amino acids. V lost 2 bases to trimming and J lost 6 bases; unmatched junction nucleotides: 4. DNA for the CDR3: TGCGCCAGCAGCTTTTCTCTAGCGGGGGCCGGGGAGCTGTTTTTT. Its protein product is CASSFSLAGAGELFF.

This clone was seen a few times. CDR3 nucleotide sequence: TGTGCCAGCAGAGCAGGGAGGTCACCCCTCCACTTT. Translation: CASRAGRSPLHF. This chain connects TRBV6-5 to TRBJ1-6; D may be TRBD1 (5 bases). This CDR3 has 12 residues. Germline V gives CDR1 MNHEY, CDR2 SVGAGI. V lost 6 bases to trimming and J lost 10 bases, with 10 bases between them.

This clone appeared once. This sequence joins TRBV7-2 and TRBJ1-2; 9 bases agree with TRBD1. The CDR3 has 19 residues. Germline V gene lookup returns CDR1 SGHTA and CDR2 FQGNSA. The ends lost 3 bases at V and 7 bases at J; junction bases unmatched: 21. The DNA for the CDR3 is TGTGCCAGCAGCTTCCTCCCAGGAATCCGGGACAGGGATTCACCTGGCTACACCTTC. As protein: CASSFLPGIRDRDSPGYTF.

The J gene is TRBJ2-7, the V gene TRBV5-6; 9 bases fit TRBD2. The CDR3 totals 15 residues. Germline V lookup: CDR1 SGHDT, CDR2 YYEEEE. After removal of 1 base from V and 4 bases from J, the junction contained 6 bases not matched to a gene. CDR3 sequence reads: CASSLRSGSAYEQYF. In DNA form, the CDR3 reads TGTGCCAGCAGCTTGCGTAGCGGGAGTGCGTACGAGCAGTACTTC.

There are a few counts of this clone. The rearrangement joins TRBV5-1 to TRBJ2-7; TRBD1 matches 8 bases. In germline, CDR1 is SGHRS, CDR2 YFSETQ. V shed 4 bases, J shed 4 bases, and the junction held 1 base outside the gene matches. The CDR3 covers 12 residues. In DNA form, the CDR3 reads TGCGCCAGCAGCAGGGACAGGTACGAGCAGTACTTC. Its translation is CASSRDRYEQYF.

The J gene is TRBJ2-7, the V gene TRBV27; possibly TRBD2 for D (5 bases). Germline CDR1 and CDR2: MNHEY and SMNVEV (reference sequence). The CDR3 loop spans 13 amino acids. Trimming stripped 7 bases from V and 6 bases from J, with 16 bases between. The CDR3 DNA reads TGTGCCAGCAATGCGGGTACGGAACCCGAGCAGTACTTC. It codes for CASNAGTEPEQYF.

CDR3 in DNA: TGTGCCAGCGGGCGGGTCAATGGCTACACCTTC. This encodes CASGRVNGYTF. The chain links TRBV6-5 to TRBJ1-2; D uncertain. V was clipped by 8 bases and J by 6 bases, with 10 bases between them. CDR1 and CDR2 (germline): MNHEY, SVGAGI. The CDR3 sequence is 11 residues long.

The chain employs TRBV10-3 and TRBJ2-3, with TRBD1 matching over 10 bases. Per the germline V gene, CDR1 is ENHRY and CDR2 is SYGVKD. The CDR3 covers 15 residues. Germline trimming cut 6 bases from V and 4 bases from J; bases unmatched to any gene: 7. As DNA, the CDR3 is TGTGCCATCAGCGCAACCGGGACAGGGGCAGATACGCAGTATTTT. It yields the protein CAISATGTGADTQYF.

The chain carries TRBV2 and TRBJ2-1, with 10 positions matching TRBD1. This CDR3 is built from 14 residues. Trimming at V came to 8 bases and at J to 6 bases, leaving 7 bases not matched to a gene. CDR1 and CDR2 (germline): SNHLY, FYNNEI. This chain's CDR3 is CASQTGTGVNEQFF. CDR3 nucleotides: TGTGCCAGCCAGACCGGGACAGGGGTCAATGAGCAGTTCTTC.

The chain is built from TRBV11-2 and TRBJ1-2; maybe TRBD1 (5 bases). The CDR3 is 16 amino acids. Germline CDR1 reads SGHAT; CDR2 reads FQNNGV. V was cut by 5 bases and J by 4 bases, with 20 bases left in between. DNA of the CDR3: TGTGCCAGCAGCCTCCGCAGGGACTGGGCCCCCTATGGCTACACCTTC. Translated, it gives CASSLRRDWAPYGYTF.

This rearrangement joins TRBV4-2 to TRBJ2-6; 10 bases match TRBD2. V was pared by 1 base and J by 0 bases, with 6 bases of the junction left unmatched. Germline V gives CDR1 LGHNA, CDR2 YNFKEQ. CDR3 length: 19 residues. The DNA for the CDR3 is TGTGCCAGCAGCCAAGTGGGAGCGGGAGGGCCCTCTGGGGCCAACGTCCTGACTTTC. Translated: CASSQVGAGGPSGANVLTF.

This clone was picked up a small number of times. The rearrangement joins TRBV29-1 to TRBJ2-3; D is undetermined. The V gene lost 2 bases and the J gene lost 0 bases, with 12 bases spanning the gap. The CDR3 covers 15 residues. CDR1 and CDR2 (germline): SQVTM, ANQGSEA. The CDR3 bases are TGCAGCGTTGAACTGGCAGAACGTAGCACAGATACGCAGTATTTT. It yields the protein CSVELAERSTDTQYF.

The rearrangement links TRBV6-6 to TRBJ2-7; a weak D match, TRBD1 (5 bases). The ends were cut back, 6 bases at V and 7 bases at J, with 13 bases in the middle. The CDR3 has 12 amino acids. The germline CDR1 and CDR2 sequences are MNHNY and SVGAGI (reference sequence). DNA for the CDR3: TGTGCCAGCAGAGATCAGGGTAGGGAGCAGTACTTC. This codes for CASRDQGREQYF.

The genes are TRBV12-5 and TRBJ2-7; no clear D gene. V was pared by 0 bases and J by 3 bases, with 9 bases between. This CDR3 spans 14 amino acids. Looked up from germline, CDR1 is LGHNT and CDR2 is FRNRAP. The CDR3 loop reads CASGLVSADYEQYF. CDR3 coding DNA: TGTGCTAGTGGTTTGGTAAGTGCAGACTACGAGCAGTACTTC.

This chain connects TRBV7-2 to TRBJ2-3, with TRBD2 identical over 9 bases. Germline loops: CDR1 SGHTA, CDR2 FQGNSA. The CDR3 is 19 amino acids. The V and J ends lost 1 base and 1 base, in that order; junction bases with no gene match: 12. Here the CDR3 reads CASSLEGPVPSGGTDTQYF. The CDR3, as DNA: TGTGCCAGCAGCTTAGAGGGCCCAGTCCCTAGCGGGGGCACAGATACGCAGTATTTT.

V is TRBV15 and J is TRBJ1-1; D is perhaps TRBD1 (5 bases). The germline CDR1 and CDR2 sequences are LNHNV and YYDKDF (reference sequence). The V end lost 8 bases, the J end lost 1 base, and 20 bases lay between the germline ends. The CDR3 covers 16 residues. CDR3 protein: CATHNWGVGSNTEAFF. The CDR3, as DNA: TGTGCCACCCATAATTGGGGCGTCGGGTCGAACACTGAAGCTTTCTTT.

The rearrangement uses TRBV18 and TRBJ1-4, with TRBD1 as a possible D gene (5 bases). Trimming took off 3 bases at V and 4 bases at J, with 15 bases between the two ends. CDR3 length: 16 amino acids. Per the germline V gene, CDR1 is KGHSH and CDR2 is LQKENI. This chain's CDR3 is CASSPGVDRVNEKLFF. The CDR3, as DNA: TGTGCCAGCTCACCCGGAGTAGACAGAGTTAATGAAAAACTGTTTTTT.

This chain joins TRBV6-5 and TRBJ2-2; possible D gene TRBD2, 7 bases. Germline CDR1 and CDR2: MNHEY and SVGAGI. V was shortened by 2 bases and J by 3 bases, with 13 bases between the two germline ends. The CDR3 has 16 residues. The CDR3 reads CASSYLGGRDTGELFF. The CDR3 region has the DNA TGTGCCAGCAGTTACCTCGGGGGGCGTGACACCGGGGAGCTGTTTTTT.

A few counts support this clone. This rearrangement joins TRBV9 to TRBJ2-4, with D possibly matching TRBD1 (7 bases). The germline V gene has CDR1 SGDLS and CDR2 YYNGEE. CDR3 size: 15 residues. V lost 0 bases and J 7 bases, leaving 14 bases between the germline ends. The CDR3 protein is CASSVDGGGANIQYF. The CDR3 DNA sequence: TGTGCCAGCAGCGTAGATGGAGGGGGCGCGAACATTCAGTACTTC.

This clone was counted between two and nine times. V is TRBV5-1 and J is TRBJ2-5; D perhaps matches TRBD2 (7 bases). The CDR3 is 16 amino acids. The V gene's germline CDR1 is SGHRS and CDR2 YFSETQ. With 4 bases removed from V and 0 bases from J, the gap between germline ends came to 16 bases. CDR3 region: CASSPGGRNNQETQYF. The CDR3 region has the DNA TGCGCCAGCAGCCCGGGGGGCAGAAACAACCAAGAGACCCAGTACTTC.

This rearrangement joins TRBV2 to TRBJ2-1, with D perhaps TRBD1 (5 bases). V lost 4 bases and J lost 5, with 9 bases in between. CDR1 and CDR2 (germline): SNHLY, FYNNEI. The length of the CDR3 is 13 residues. The CDR3 sequence: CASSVLGDNEQFF. The CDR3 DNA sequence: TGTGCCAGCAGTGTTTTAGGGGACAATGAGCAGTTCTTC.

This clone came up a few times. The rearrangement joins TRBV2 to TRBJ2-3; tentatively, D is TRBD2 (6 bases). The CDR3 has 14 amino acids. V dropped 2 bases and J dropped 2 bases, with 8 bases sitting between them. The germline CDR1 and CDR2 sequences are SNHLY and FYNNEI. The CDR3 is CASSETSTTDTQYF. The CDR3 coding sequence is TGTGCCAGCAGTGAAACTAGCACCACAGATACGCAGTATTTT.

This sequence joins TRBV6-5 and TRBJ2-7; 7 bases match TRBD2. V trimming: 6 bases; J trimming: 6 bases; junction bases outside the gene matches: 14. Germline V gene lookup returns CDR1 MNHEY and CDR2 SVGAGI. The CDR3 runs to 15 residues. In nucleotides, the CDR3 is TGTGCCAGCAGCAACCTTGGGACTACGGGCGGCGAGCAGTACTTC. Its translation: CASSNLGTTGGEQYF.

The V and J genes are TRBV6-1 and TRBJ1-1; no firm D call. This CDR3 contains 13 residues. Germline V CDR1 and CDR2: MNHNS, SASEGT. Deletions cut 2 bases from V and 5 bases from J, with 9 bases between. This chain's CDR3 is CASSERRGTEAFF. CDR3 bases: TGTGCCAGCAGTGAAAGACGAGGGACTGAAGCTTTCTTT.